Below are 13 T cell receptor beta chains sequenced from a single sample in a study of shared clonotypes between healthy human individuals. Some clones are missing from TCRdb's copy, which holds only in-frame ones; the method was immunoSEQ multiplex PCR. The repertoire has about 510,000 clones, less than 85% of them found once; the top ten carry over 10%. The source material was PBMCs. Every receptor here comes from a woman in her thirties or forties in good health. Some clones in this sample may be carry-over from other donors' samples.

The J gene is TRBJ1-4, the V gene TRBV27, with 8 bases aligning to TRBD1. Germline V CDR1 and CDR2: MNHEY, SMNVEV (reference sequence). The CDR3 covers 13 residues. Losses at the gene ends were 2 bases for V and 10 bases for J; bases not matched to a gene: 3. The CDR3: CASSLGTGGKLFF. CDR3 DNA sequence: TGTGCCAGCAGTTTAGGGACAGGAGGAAAACTGTTTTTT.

The CDR3 DNA sequence: TGTGCCAGCAGCTTAGTTGGCGGGATGGATACGCAGTATTTT. Protein sequence: CASSLVGGMDTQYF. The V gene is TRBV7-6, the J gene TRBJ2-3; weak D call: TRBD2 (6 bases). V lost 1 base and J lost 6, with 11 bases in between. The V gene's germline CDR1 is SGHVS and CDR2 FNYEAQ. CDR3 length: 14 residues.

V and J are TRBV4-1 and TRBJ2-6; 8 bases fit TRBD1. The CDR3 extends over 18 amino acids. From germline, CDR1 is MGHRA and CDR2 YSYEKL. The junction had 9 bases not matched to a gene; V was cut back by 2 bases and J by 3 bases. For the CDR3, the DNA is TGCGCCAGCAGCCAATTGGACAGGGCATGGTTTGGGGCCAACGTCCTGACTTTC. This translates into CASSQLDRAWFGANVLTF.

The rearrangement links TRBV7-6 to TRBJ1-1, with TRBD1 identical over 8 bases. The V and J ends lost 0 bases and 5 bases, in that order; junction bases with no gene match: 5. The CDR3 is 15 amino acids. Germline CDR1 SGHVS, CDR2 FNYEAQ. The CDR3 reads CASSLAGRGQTEAFF. The CDR3 nucleotides read TGTGCCAGCAGCTTAGCGGGCAGGGGGCAGACTGAAGCTTTCTTT.

This chain connects TRBV19 to TRBJ2-7; a weak D match, TRBD1 (6 bases). The CDR3 sequence is 12 residues long. V was clipped by 10 bases and J by 4 bases, with 14 bases between them. Germline V gives CDR1 LNHDA, CDR2 SQIVND (reference sequence). The CDR3 nucleotides read TGTGCCACAGGACAGCAACCTTACGAGCAGTACTTC. This translates into CATGQQPYEQYF.

The rearrangement uses TRBV9 and TRBJ2-1; TRBD2 might be the D (6 bases). Germline loops: CDR1 SGDLS, CDR2 YYNGEE. Trimming took off 0 bases at V and 0 bases at J, with 13 bases between the two ends. This CDR3 has 17 amino acids. The CDR3 loop reads CASSVDPGLHSYNEQFF. CDR3 nucleotides: TGTGCCAGCAGCGTAGATCCGGGACTGCACTCCTACAATGAGCAGTTCTTC.

The chain employs TRBV6-5 and TRBJ2-2, with 7 bases that match TRBD1. Germline CDR1 and CDR2: MNHEY and SVGAGI. This CDR3 region has 15 residues. J gave up 1 base and V 6 bases, and 5 bases lay outside the gene matches. For the CDR3, the DNA is TGTGCCAGCAGCCGGGGACAGAAGAACACCGGGGAGCTGTTTTTT. Translated: CASSRGQKNTGELFF.

The CDR3 region is CASRGTSGRAADTQYF. CDR3 nucleotide sequence: TGTGCCAGCAGGGGGACTAGCGGGAGGGCCGCAGATACGCAGTATTTT. The chain joins TRBV7-9 to TRBJ2-3, with TRBD2 matching 16 bases. The CDR3 has 16 residues. Losses at the gene ends were 6 bases for V and 4 bases for J; bases not matched to a gene: 4. From germline, CDR1 is SEHNR and CDR2 FQNEAQ (reference sequence).

The rearrangement joins TRBV10-3 to TRBJ1-2, with D uncertain. CDR1 and CDR2 from the germline V gene are ENHRY and SYGVKD. V gave up 0 bases and J gave up 8 bases, with 13 bases separating them. The CDR3 is 14 residues long. CDR3 residues: CAISESLFYGGYTF. CDR3 in DNA: TGTGCCATCAGTGAGTCTTTGTTTTACGGCGGCTACACCTTC.

V gene TRBV2 combines with J gene TRBJ1-2; the D is unclear. V was pared by 7 bases and J by 4 bases, with 7 bases between. This CDR3 has 11 amino acids. Germline V gene sequence: CDR1 SNHLY, CDR2 FYNNEI. The CDR3 DNA reads TGTGCCAGCACACGGCTCTATGGCTACACCTTC. Amino acid sequence: CASTRLYGYTF.

V usage is TRBV12-2 and J usage is TRBJ2-7. TRBV12-2 is a recognized pseudogene. CDR3 length: 20 residues. The CDR3, as DNA: TGTGCAAGTCGCTCAGCCAGTCCCTCGACTGTTGGACGATGTAGATACGAGCAGTACTTC. This gives the protein CASRSASPSTVGRCRYEQYF.

The V and J genes are TRBV28 and TRBJ1-2; the D gene is possibly TRBD1 (5 bases). The V end lost 6 bases, the J end lost 8 bases, and 19 bases lay between the germline ends. The germline gives CDR1 MDHEN, CDR2 SYDVKM. The CDR3 has 14 residues. Written as DNA, the CDR3 is TGTGCCAGCAGCCTGTGGGAGGGGAGTTACGGCTACACCTTC. Translated, it gives CASSLWEGSYGYTF.

The chain employs TRBV4-1 and TRBJ2-2; D not certain. This CDR3 region has 14 residues. Trimming removed 7 bases at V and 6 bases at J, with 15 bases between. Germline lookup yields CDR1 MGHRA and CDR2 YSYEKL. DNA for the CDR3: TGCGCCAGCACCCTTTATGAGGAGTCCGGGGAGCTGTTTTTT. This codes for CASTLYEESGELFF.